A single sample is the source of the 21 T cell receptor beta chains below, sequenced in a study of blood T cells in healthy people across ages. Using a J-beta primer mix together with a sample-barcoded 5' primer, a second PCR was run for about 6 to 12 cycles. TCRdb reprocessed the 5' RACE reads with MiXCR, giving one entry per CDR3 protein. The data hold 800,000 or so distinct CDR3 sequences, with about 62% observed a single time. Material for sequencing was blood. These receptors were obtained from a young man in good health.

This clonotype was detected a few times. The chain is built from TRBV4-3 and TRBJ2-1; 9 bases fit TRBD1. The germline gives CDR1 LGHNA, CDR2 YSLEER. With 4 bases clipped from V and 13 bases from J, the junction kept 14 bases outside the gene matches. This CDR3 region has 15 residues. The CDR3: CASSPLGQGFETQFF. The CDR3 DNA is TGCGCCAGCAGCCCACTAGGACAGGGGTTTGAGACCCAGTTCTTC.

This clonotype showed up just a few times. V gene TRBV5-1 combines with J gene TRBJ2-7; 12 bases match TRBD2. This CDR3 spans 17 amino acids. J lost 3 bases, V lost 5 bases, and 12 bases had no gene match. The V gene's germline CDR1 is SGHRS and CDR2 YFSETQ. DNA of the CDR3: TGCGCCAGCAGTCGCTCCACCTCTAGCGGGGGGGTCTACGAGCAGTACTTC. It is translated as CASSRSTSSGGVYEQYF.

The rearrangement uses TRBV5-6 and TRBJ2-7, with TRBD1 matching over 7 bases. The germline V gene encodes CDR1 SGHDT and CDR2 YYEEEE. The J segment lost 3 bases and the V segment lost 0 bases, leaving 9 bases of the junction unmatched. The CDR3 has 16 residues. The CDR3 DNA reads as TGTGCCAGCAGCTTGGCCGCGACAGGGCTCTACTACGAGCAGTACTTC. Its translation is CASSLAATGLYYEQYF.

This chain uses TRBV20-1 with TRBJ1-2; 8 positions match TRBD1. The CDR3 is made up of 11 amino acids. V lost 5 bases, J lost 6 bases, and 2 bases stayed unmatched. Germline CDR1 reads DFQATT; CDR2 reads SNEGSKA (reference sequence). This chain's CDR3 is CSAYRGDGYTF. The CDR3 DNA reads as TGCAGTGCTTACAGGGGGGATGGCTACACCTTC.

This rearrangement joins TRBV7-9 to TRBJ2-1, with 7 positions matching TRBD2. Germline-derived CDR1 and CDR2 are SEHNR and FQNEAQ (reference sequence). V was clipped by 2 bases and J by 7 bases; unmatched bases: 5. The CDR3 loop spans 14 amino acids. CDR3 in amino acids: CASSLNEGGNEQFF. The DNA for the CDR3 is TGTGCCAGCAGCTTAAATGAGGGAGGGAATGAGCAGTTCTTC. Looking up the rest from reference TRBV7-9 and TRBJ2-1 gives the full variable domain: DTGVSQNPRHKITKRGQNVTFRCDPISEHNRLYWYRQTLGQGPEFLTYFQNEAQLEKSRLLSDRFSAERPKGSFSTLEIQRTEQGDSAMYLCASSLNEGGNEQFFGPGTRLTVL.

To note about this clonotype: A junction end diverges from the germline sequence, so it may reflect a read error. The chain has TRBV7-9 and TRBJ2-3; perhaps D is TRBD1 or TRBD2 (5 bases each). Germline V gene sequence: CDR1 SEHNR, CDR2 FQNEAQ (reference sequence). CDR3 length: 13 amino acids. The DNA of the CDR3 is TGTGCCGGCAGCCCGGCCGGGACGGATACGCAGTATTTT. Translating it yields CAGSPAGTDTQYF.

J is TRBJ2-7 and V is TRBV29-1; the D gene is possibly TRBD1 (5 bases). CDR1 and CDR2 from the germline V gene are SQVTM and ANQGSEA. The CDR3 is 12 residues long. Trimming stripped 2 bases from V and 5 bases from J, with 10 bases between. CDR3 bases: TGCAGCGTTGAAAGGCAGGGCCACGAGCAGTACTTC. Encoded protein: CSVERQGHEQYF.

The table lists this clonotype with a count of one. The chain joins TRBV6-2 or TRBV6-3 to TRBJ2-5, with 10 bases lining up with TRBD2. The J call may be in error: the DNA end matches TRBJ2-1 better. The CDR3 is made up of 16 amino acids. CDR1 MNHEY and CDR2 SVGEGT come from the germline V gene. DNA of the CDR3: TGTGCCAGCAGTTCAGGACTAGCGGTGGGGCAAGAGACCCAGTTCTTC. This sequence encodes CASSSGLAVGQETQFF.

There are a few counts of this clonotype. As DNA, the CDR3 is TGTGCCAGCAGTGGGACTAGCGGGGGCCGAGAGACCCAGTACTTC. Translation: CASSGTSGGRETQYF. This chain connects TRBV3-1 to TRBJ2-4; 14 bases are a match to TRBD2. The J call is doubtful: the DNA matches TRBJ2-5 better. CDR1 is LGHDT and CDR2 is YNNKEL in the germline V gene (reference sequence). CDR3 length: 15 amino acids.

J is TRBJ2-5 and V is TRBV7-9, with 9 bases identical to TRBD1. This CDR3 has 12 amino acids. The V gene's germline CDR1 is SEHNR and CDR2 FQNEAQ (reference sequence). V was clipped by 0 bases and J by 10 bases; unmatched bases: 0. CDR3 protein: CASSLATGGQYF. CDR3 DNA sequence: TGTGCCAGCAGCTTAGCGACAGGGGGCCAGTACTTC. Full variable domain (missing parts from reference TRBV7-9 and TRBJ2-5): DTGVSQNPRHKITKRGQNVTFRCDPISEHNRLYWYRQTLGQGPEFLTYFQNEAQLEKSRLLSDRFSAERPKGSFSTLEIQRTEQGDSAMYLCASSLATGGQYFGPGTRLLVL.

This clonotype appeared a few times. The chain has TRBV12-3 or TRBV12-4 and TRBJ1-2; D is perhaps TRBD1 (6 bases). V was cut by 4 bases and J by 4 bases, with 19 bases left in between. The CDR3 contains 16 residues. The CDR3 reads CASSSEDRIKVYGYTF. Written as DNA, the CDR3 is TGTGCCAGCAGTTCAGAAGACAGGATTAAGGTCTATGGCTACACCTTC.

This clonotype was found once. As DNA, the CDR3 is TGTGCCAGCAGCTTAGCGGGGACAGGGGAGTTCTATGGCTACACCTTC. Translated, it gives CASSLAGTGEFYGYTF. This chain uses TRBV11-2 with TRBJ1-2, with 10 bases that match TRBD1. From germline, CDR1 is SGHAT and CDR2 FQNNGV. CDR3 length equals 16 residues. V trimming: 1 base; J trimming: 4 bases; junction bases outside the gene matches: 6.

The genes are TRBV2 and TRBJ2-3; no clear D. V dropped 7 bases and J dropped 1 base, with 6 bases sitting between them. This CDR3 has 12 residues. The germline V gene encodes CDR1 SNHLY and CDR2 FYNNEI. The CDR3 DNA is TGTGCCAGCAAACCAGGCACAGATACGCAGTATTTT. Its translation is CASKPGTDTQYF.

This rearrangement joins TRBV7-9 to TRBJ1-1; D perhaps matches TRBD1 (5 bases). The CDR3 loop spans 13 amino acids. CDR1 and CDR2 from the germline V gene are SEHNR and FQNEAQ (reference sequence). V lost 5 bases, J lost 6 bases, and 13 bases lay in between. For the CDR3, the DNA is TGTGCCAGCAGCCGACCCAGGGAATCTGAAGCTTTCTTT. Protein product: CASSRPRESEAFF.

The chain combines TRBV7-3 with TRBJ2-7, with 7 bases fitting TRBD2. Looked up from germline, CDR1 is SGHTA and CDR2 is FQGTGA. The CDR3 has 14 amino acids. Trimming removed 2 bases from V and 6 bases from J; junction bases left unmatched: 7. The DNA for the CDR3 is TGTGCCAGCAGCTTAGGGGGGGACCGCGGCGAGCAGTACTTC. It is translated as CASSLGGDRGEQYF.

This clonotype occurred many times. The V and J genes are TRBV12-3 or TRBV12-4 and TRBJ1-4; maybe TRBD1 (5 bases). The CDR3 is 11 residues long. Trimming left V 5 bases short and J 11 bases short, with 9 bases between. CDR3 coding DNA: TGTGCCAGCAGTACCCGACAGAAACTGTTTTTT. It encodes CASSTRQKLFF.

The CDR3, as DNA: TGTGCCACCCAATCGAAGGCGGGGGGGCTGGAACAAGAGACCCAGTACTTC. Its translation: CATQSKAGGLEQETQYF. This sequence joins TRBV3-1 and TRBJ2-5, with TRBD2 matching 9 bases. The CDR3 has 17 amino acids. The J segment lost 2 bases and the V segment lost 10 bases, leaving 17 bases of the junction unmatched. Germline V gene data show CDR1 as LGHDT and CDR2 as YNNKEL (reference sequence).

This clonotype showed up just once. The rearrangement joins TRBV27 to TRBJ2-7, with TRBD2 as a possible D gene (6 bases). V gave up 7 bases and J gave up 3 bases, with 19 bases separating them. CDR1 is MNHEY and CDR2 is SMNVEV in the germline V gene (reference sequence). This CDR3 region has 15 residues. CDR3 amino acids: CASTPTIRGNYEQYF. The DNA of the CDR3 is TGTGCCAGCACCCCCACTATCCGGGGGAACTACGAGCAGTACTTC.

This chain links TRBV6-2 or TRBV6-3 with TRBJ2-1; D call uncertain. The CDR3 is 14 residues long. Germline V lookup: CDR1 MNHEY, CDR2 SVGEGT. V lost 4 bases and J lost 0, with 7 bases in between. CDR3 in amino acids: CASSSPGSYNEQFF. DNA of the CDR3: TGTGCCAGCAGTTCCCCAGGCTCCTACAATGAGCAGTTCTTC.

The chain couples TRBV7-2 to TRBJ2-2; TRBD2 is a possible D gene (5 bases). Germline V CDR1 and CDR2: SGHTA, FQGNSA. Trimming stripped 1 base from V and 3 bases from J, with 15 bases between. The CDR3 is made up of 17 amino acids. The DNA of the CDR3 is TGTGCCAGCAGCTTAGACTTCCGGGATCCGGACACCGGGGAGCTGTTTTTT. Translation gives CASSLDFRDPDTGELFF.

The chain couples TRBV7-9 to TRBJ2-3; tentative D call: TRBD1 (6 bases). V dropped 5 bases and J dropped 1 base, with 19 bases sitting between them. CDR3 length: 17 amino acids. In germline, CDR1 is SEHNR, CDR2 FQNEAQ (reference sequence). The CDR3 sequence: CASSPRGARQGTDTQYF. The CDR3 region has the DNA TGTGCCAGCAGCCCAAGAGGGGCCAGACAGGGCACAGATACGCAGTATTTT.